The source of this T cell receptor (beta chain) is a study of naive and memory T cell subsets (dated by TCRdb to about 2017). A note on the overall study: An open-source, UMI-based TCR alpha and beta sequencing pipeline was applied to sorted naive and memory peripheral blood T cell subsets. The results of the functional CMV T cell responses matched the IgG serology results in every case. RNA was DNase-treated and reverse transcribed with TCR constant-region primers, mostly using SuperScript III.

Libraries were prepared through UMI-ligation and nested PCR. An equimolar mix of two oligonucleotides covering both TRBC1 and TRBC2 was used as the beta constant-region primer. A single-stranded oligonucleotide bearing the SP2 primer plus a 12-nucleotide UMI was ligated onto the 3' end of the cDNA by T4 RNA ligase 1. Four rounds of PCR were used to amplify ligated cDNA, with nested alpha and beta constant-region primers being used together with the SP2 primer. Incubation of the ligation reaction lasted about 19-24 hours at 16 degrees C. PCR2 was typically performed as a SYBR Green qPCR and was stopped at a predetermined threshold so that over-amplification was prevented. Agencourt AMPure XP magnetic beads were used for all purifications after the first. Libraries were quantified by Qubit and checked on a TapeStation, with a main peak expected near 650 bp. Sequencing of the pooled libraries was done on an Illumina MiSeq using v2 2x251 paired-end kits, which typically yielded roughly 1-2.1 million reads per sample. Each sample's library went into the pool at around 4 nM, and 5-7% PhiX was added to help with cluster recognition. The original methods were these. V and J genes were assigned to Demultiplexor-processed FASTQ reads by Decombinator through tag matching, with a single base-pair mismatch being allowed. Collapsinator used UMIs to correct both sequencing errors and frequency errors arising from PCR heterogeneity. CDR3Translator translated TCRs and extracted CDR3s from the conserved cysteine to the FGXG phenylalanine, flagging non-productive sequences. Gini, Shannon entropy and inverse Simpson indices were computed after subsampling the repertoires to the same number of UMI-defined TCRs. Within the linear range, a power law was fitted by maximum likelihood to the distributions of clonotype abundance. On one naive CD8 sample, the pipeline and MIGEC gave similar UMI counts, unique TCR numbers and clonal distributions. A set of 7,322 CMV-associated CDR3 sequences, compiled from VDJdb and a published dataset, was used to search the repertoires. TCRdb trimmed the raw reads at Q25, called clones with MiXCR and kept productive beta chains. Entries are consolidated by CDR3 protein sequence, retaining the most common genes and DNA. The V and J calls reflect TCRdb's pipeline rather than the authors' work. The sample yields approximately 27,000 distinct CDR3 sequences; around a tenth were counted once. Roughly 18% of the sample goes to the ten largest clones.

Remarks on this clonotype: This receptor's antigen is unknown. No per-base quality is available; no much larger clone lies one base away.

TCR alpha and beta chain libraries were amplified separately from the second PCR step onward. The CMV status of each donor was determined by measuring IFNgamma production from CD4+ T cells after fresh PBMCs had been stimulated overnight with CMV viral lysate. Miltenyi beads were used first to positively select CD4 T cells, and CD8 T cells were then positively selected from the CD4-negative fraction. After staining for CD3, CD4, CD8, CD45RA, CD27 and a live/dead dye, cells were sorted on a BD Aria II into four subsets based on CD45RA and CD27. Effector memory cells were sorted as CD45RA-CD27-, and EMRA cells as CD45RA+CD27-. Blood was obtained from three healthy volunteers, and the blood from each volunteer was fractionated into CD4 and CD8 T cells and subsequently into four differentiation subsets. Approximately 120 ml of peripheral blood was taken from each donor, and PBMC were separated by density-gradient centrifugation on Ficoll-Paque PLUS. Sorted cells were lysed in RLT buffer, after which RNA was extracted using a Qiagen RNeasy kit and stored at -80 degrees C.

The paper's findings and limits, for the study overall: A power law was followed by TCR abundance, with an exponent that differed between naive and memory subsets but was consistent across the three individuals. The repertoire findings for the naive and memory subsets could not be validated, as no ground truth was available. RNA-based TCR counts may be influenced by expression changes linked to T cell activation and differentiation. Following error correction, more than 90% of naive TCR sequences occurred only once, which made naive abundance distributions much steeper than those of memory subsets. Gini index rose and Shannon and inverse Simpson diversity fell from naive through CM, EM and EMRA in both CD4 and CD8 cells. Each clonotype was defined as a single alpha or beta chain sequence rather than as a paired alpha/beta receptor.

This TCR was sampled from a human donor in good health. Sequencing input: effector memory CD4+ T cells from blood. The sample's cell subset or site label, in plain terms: effector memory, CD45RA- CD27-.

The nucleotide sequence reads as follows: TGTGCCAGCAGCCCACGACAGGGGAAAGGAGCTTTCTTT. Its translation reads: CASSPRQGKGAFF. The receptor chain draws on TRBV11-1 and TRBJ1-1; 8 central bases correspond to TRBD1. The germline V end is reduced by 5 bases and the J end by 10 bases; junction bases left unmatched: 9. Reading from cysteine to phenylalanine, the CDR3 counts 13 amino acids. Of the read, only the CDR3 DNA is kept; its 39 bases are in frame from base 1. CDR1 and CDR2 are read off the germline V gene (reference sequence) as SGHAT and FQDESV.